A single T cell receptor (beta chain) is shown here with its context. This record comes from a study of blood T cell repertoires in COVID-19. Looking at the study overall: Sources were T cells, B-cell-depleted T cells, or PBMCs; the material itself was cDNA or gDNA.

The length of the CDR3 is 13 residues. The trim removed 5 bases at V and 4 bases at J, leaving 3 bases unmatched. Germline CDR1 PRHDT, CDR2 FYEKMQ (reference sequence). Clones were sequenced by immunoSEQ multiplex PCR, and TCRdb holds only the in-frame ones, with some missing. The sample carries around 140,000 clones, roughly 88% recorded once. The material sequenced was peripheral blood. The TCR was taken from an older man with acute or convalescent COVID-19. The gene calls are TRBV13 and TRBJ1-1, with 8 bases matching TRBD1. The CDR3 here is CASSRTGFTEAFF. CDR3 coding DNA: TGTGCCAGCAGCCGGACAGGGTTCACTGAAGCTTTCTTT. The full variable domain, in which reference TRBV13 and TRBJ1-1 provide the parts outside the CDR3, is AAGVIQSPRHLIKEKRETATLKCYPIPRHDTVYWYQQGPGQDPQFLISFYEKMQSDKGSIPDRFSAQQFSDYHSELNMSSLELGDSALYFCASSRTGFTEAFFGQGTRLTVV.